This T cell receptor beta chain was sequenced in a study of cytotoxic CD8 clonotypes in ibrutinib-treated CLL (dated by TCRdb to the early 2020s). In terms of the full investigation: The cohort included some 14 treatment-naive and 11 to 12 relapsed/refractory patients; 17 to 18 were IGHV unmutated. Partial responses were observed in roughly 25 patients and complete responses in 2; after a median follow-up of around 64 months, remission was maintained in 15 or so patients and progression was observed in 12. Response samples were obtained after a median of 12 months of treatment, with a range of about 6 to 36 months. On average, each sample yielded 270,000 or so productive templates and tens of thousands of productive rearrangements. Longitudinal samples were obtainable from about 30% of the roughly 90 participants in the trial. Cryopreserved peripheral blood mononuclear cells were obtained prior to treatment, at the time of response, and at either disease progression or sustained remission. Broad study findings and their caveats: Sampling times were not matched between sustained-remission and progressing patients, and lymph node repertoires were not studied. Public clonotypes were found to be uncommon and were observed to contract or remain stable during treatment; the increase in clonality was shown to reflect expansion of private clonotypes at ibrutinib response. Baseline clonality was found to be higher than that of age-matched healthy donors and was strongly correlated with circulating CD8+ T-cell counts. An increase in clonality was observed at ibrutinib response, with clonality remaining stable during sustained remission and falling back toward baseline at progression.

Each clonotype received, on average, about 9.7x coverage in deep resolution sequencing performed on a MiSeq, where the target depth lay between 1 in 1 million and 1 in 200,000 T cells. The immunoSEQ hsTCRB Kit was used to generate TCR beta libraries. Turning to the authors' computational methods: ImmunoSEQ Data Assistant and ImmunoSEQ Analyzer were used for data analysis, and V, D and J genes were assigned according to IMGT definitions. Clonality, which ranges from 0 to 1, was calculated as one minus the normalized Shannon entropy of productive rearrangement frequencies. Public clonotype analysis was restricted to overrepresented clonotypes comprising at least 0.05% of each patient's repertoire. Repertoires from about a dozen age-matched healthy donors in immuneACCESS were used as clonality controls. TCRdb mirrors the immuneACCESS table, restricted to in-frame sequences. Some clones are absent from its copies; in checked studies, under half trace to an unresolved V gene, and the reason for the others is unknown. V and J calls and clone size come straight from that table; D and trimming were deduced from the DNA. This sample has 25,000 to 30,000 clones in its table, and 45% to 65% of those were observed once. The top ten constitute approximately 5% of the sample.

For TCR beta library preparation, about 2 micrograms of genomic DNA were isolated from cryopreserved PBMCs. High-throughput TCR beta sequencing was performed on longitudinal blood samples from CLL patients receiving ibrutinib monotherapy. The patients took part in an open-label, single-center phase 2 trial of ibrutinib monotherapy. The CDR3 covers 12 residues, taking in both the cysteine and the phenylalanine. The kept DNA is CDR3 alone, 36 bases in frame from the first base. Via the germline V gene, CDR1 is SGDLS and CDR2 YYNGEE. Trimming removed 1 base from V and 4 bases from J, leaving 5 bases between the germline ends. For this clone: It has no known antigen specificity. The sample holds no much larger clone one base away, and base qualities are not on file.

The sequenced sample was PBMCs, obtained before ibrutinib treatment. This sequence was found in a human donor with chronic lymphocytic leukemia. The sequence is built from TRBV9 and TRBJ1-2; the D segment cannot be called with confidence. The CDR3 region reads CASSVNTYGYTF. The nucleotides are TGTGCCAGCAGCGTAAATACCTATGGCTACACCTTC.